This TCR beta chain was sequenced in a study of CXCR3-negative and CXCR3-positive naive CD8 T cells. The overall study: Some 130 million TRB reads were obtained overall (about 1.5 +/- 0.3 million per library).

There are 15 residues in the CDR3. Notes on the study in general: Diversity proved comparably high across both naive subsets and much lower in memory CD8+ cells. The study inferred TCR strength from TRB CDR3 properties and found comparable surface CD5 between naive subsets. Comparison of naive cells showed more hydrophobic TRB CDR3s in CXCR3-positive than in CXCR3-negative naive cells.

Through 5' RACE with UMI labels, the TRB cDNA libraries were prepared. From its re-call of the 5' RACE reads, TCRdb lists each CDR3 protein once, without DNA. This table holds 100,000 to 150,000 distinct CDR3 sequences. About this clonotype itself: Its antigen is as yet unknown.

Naive CD8+ T lymphocytes were specified as CD45RO-CCR7+CD27+CD95-. The rearrangement links TRBV12-3 or TRBV12-4 to TRBJ1-1; the D call of TRBD1 rests on TCRdb alone, since no DNA is present to check it. The receptor comes from a human donor in good health. Some clones in this sample may be carry-over from other donors' samples. The sample comprised naive CXCR3+ CD8+ T cells from blood. Specified subset: CD45RO-CCR7+CD27+CD95- naive CD8+ T cells expressing CXCR3 (TNR3+). The CDR3 loop is CASSFSDRGVIEAFF.